This T cell receptor beta chain was observed in a study of T cell repertoires in ileal Crohn's disease. Looking at the study overall: Approximately 32% were active smokers at surgery; median disease duration was around 7.9 years.

Produced via immunoSEQ multiplex PCR; TCRdb's table is partial and in-frame only. This sample has more than 12,000 clones, with around three quarters found just once. In the case of this clone: Its antigen is undetermined.

Study-level points and caveats: Endoscopic recurrence occurred in every patient whose clonality exceeded 26.8%.

Input material: ileal tissue. The sequence was collected from an adult with Crohn's disease.

In DNA form, the CDR3 reads TGTGCCAGCAGCCAAGAAGGACTAGCGGGGGGGGTTGAGCAGTTCTTC. Encoded protein: CASSQEGLAGGVEQFF. The chain is built from TRBV4-2 and TRBJ2-1; 15 bases align to TRBD2. J lost 9 bases, V lost 0 bases, and 3 bases had no gene match. This CDR3 contains 16 residues. Germline V gives CDR1 LGHNA, CDR2 YNFKEQ.